This T cell receptor (beta chain) was documented in a study of cytomegalovirus exposure and HLA in healthy donors. PCR primers comprised 60 Vbeta and 13 Jbeta primers. Measured with immunoSEQ multiplex PCR; TCRdb has only the in-frame clones, and not every one. The data contain 150,000 to 200,000 clones, roughly 80% of them singletons. General observations from the study: In a later analysis, TCR association rates varied by HLA locus: DRB1 most, HLA-C fewest. It was reported that TCR beta sequences correctly inferred the HLA-A and HLA-B alleles for most subjects. It was taken for granted in presence/absence analyses that sequencing depth across donors was roughly uniform.

Notes on this clone: Its antigen is still unknown.

The source of this sequence is a human donor in good health. Sequenced: PBMCs.

CDR3 sequence: CAISEPGTAGNTIYF. The CDR3 DNA follows: TGTGCCATCAGCGAACCTGGGACAGCTGGAAACACCATATATTTT. The chain carries TRBV10-3 and TRBJ1-3; TRBD1 aligns across 7 bases. The CDR3 contains 15 residues. The germline gives CDR1 ENHRY, CDR2 SYGVKD. V gave up 6 bases and J gave up 2 bases; unmatched junction bases: 7.